The 10 T cell receptor beta chains presented below share a single source sample, sequenced in a study of T-cell memory formation after mild COVID-19. TCRdb called the 5' RACE reads again in MiXCR, with one record for every CDR3 protein. The profile shows roughly 160,000 distinct CDR3 sequences, roughly 13% of them singletons. Sequencing was carried out using PBMCs or a T cell subset sorted from them (not recorded which). These receptors were taken from a young man who had mild COVID-19 (a few samples of this study predate the infection). Cell type and time point are not known.

The rearrangement joins TRBV5-1 to TRBJ2-6; D unresolved. V lost 3 bases, J lost 0 bases, and 4 bases lay in between. Germline CDR1 is SGHRS and CDR2 is YFSETQ. The CDR3 has 14 residues. Here the CDR3 reads CASSSTSGANVLTF. The CDR3 bases are TGCGCCAGCAGCTCAACCTCTGGGGCCAACGTCCTGACTTTC.

Only a few counts were recorded for this clonotype. The V and J genes are TRBV6-6 and TRBJ1-1; D uncertain. The V and J ends lost 2 bases and 2 bases respectively, with 9 bases between them. The CDR3 spans 14 residues. Per germline, CDR1 MNHNY and CDR2 SVGAGI (reference sequence). This CDR3 reads CASSYPLTNTEAFF. The CDR3 DNA reads as TGTGCCAGCAGTTACCCATTAACCAACACTGAAGCTTTCTTT.

There are a few counts of this clonotype. The chain joins TRBV5-1 to TRBJ1-4; tentatively, D is TRBD1 (5 bases). The CDR3 totals 15 residues. The V and J ends lost 4 bases and 11 bases respectively, with 21 bases between them. Germline V gene sequence: CDR1 SGHRS, CDR2 YFSETQ. CDR3 region: CASSIEGRTAEKLFF. The CDR3 nucleotides read TGCGCCAGCAGCATAGAGGGACGGACGGCTGAGAAACTGTTTTTT.

This rearrangement joins TRBV7-2 to TRBJ1-4, with a tentative D call TRBD1 (5 bases). Deletions cut 5 bases from V and 6 bases from J, with 16 bases between. The germline CDR1 and CDR2 sequences are SGHTA and FQGNSA. CDR3 length: 15 residues. The CDR3 protein is CASSDDRRGDEKLFF. The DNA for the CDR3 is TGTGCCAGCAGCGACGACCGAAGGGGAGATGAAAAACTGTTTTTT.

The genes are TRBV5-1 and TRBJ2-2; a weak D match, TRBD1 (5 bases). CDR1 is SGHRS, CDR2 YFSETQ, per germline. CDR3 length: 16 residues. The ends were cut back, 0 bases at V and 5 bases at J, with 14 bases in the middle. The CDR3 coding sequence is TGCGCCAGCAGCTTGGTCCCCCGAGCAGGGACCGGGGAGCTGTTTTTT. Translating gives CASSLVPRAGTGELFF. The full variable domain, completed using reference TRBV5-1 and TRBJ2-2, is KAGVTQTPRYLIKTRGQQVTLSCSPISGHRSVSWYQQTPGQGLQFLFEYFSETQRNKGNFPGRFSGRQFSNSRSEMNVSTLELGDSALYLCASSLVPRAGTGELFFGEGSRLTVL.

The chain recombines TRBV6-5 with TRBJ2-1; either TRBD1 or TRBD2 may fit D (5 bases each). V lost 6 bases to trimming and J lost 2 bases, with 20 bases between them. CDR3 length: 17 residues. CDR1 and CDR2 from the germline V gene are MNHEY and SVGAGI. In DNA form, the CDR3 reads TGTGCCAGCAGCATCACCGCCGATCGGGGCCCCTACAATGAGCAGTTCTTC. Its protein is CASSITADRGPYNEQFF.

This clonotype was counted between two and nine times. This chain links TRBV6-1 with TRBJ1-6; possible D gene TRBD1, 6 bases. The CDR3 consists of 15 residues. Trimming stripped 3 bases from V and 11 bases from J, with 17 bases between. The germline gives CDR1 MNHNS, CDR2 SASEGT. The CDR3 DNA is TGTGCCAGCAGTGAGCCGCCTCTGGGGGCCACACCCCTCCACTTT. Translation: CASSEPPLGATPLHF.

V gene TRBV19 combines with J gene TRBJ2-7; D is ambiguous. Germline V gene sequence: CDR1 LNHDA, CDR2 SQIVND (reference sequence). CDR3 size: 14 residues. V was trimmed by 2 bases and J by 1 base, leaving 9 bases between them. The CDR3 region has the DNA TGTGCCAGTAGTATACAGGCGACATCCTACGAGCAGTACTTC. As protein: CASSIQATSYEQYF.

This clonotype has more than one count but fewer than ten. DNA for the CDR3: TGTGCCAGCTCACGCTACGGGACAGGGGAGTACGAGCAGTACGTC. Translating it yields CASSRYGTGEYEQYV. V is TRBV18 and J is TRBJ2-7, with 10 bases that match TRBD1. The germline V gene has CDR1 KGHSH and CDR2 LQKENI. CDR3 length: 15 amino acids. Unmatched junction bases numbered 7, after V lost 4 bases and J lost 4 bases.

The J gene is TRBJ2-2, the V gene TRBV7-3, with D perhaps TRBD1 (5 bases). The CDR3 extends over 13 amino acids. V lost 1 base, J lost 6 bases, and 6 bases lay in between. From germline, CDR1 is SGHTA and CDR2 FQGTGA. The CDR3 sequence: CASSLKGAGELFF. Written as DNA, the CDR3 is TGTGCCAGCAGCTTAAAAGGGGCCGGGGAGCTGTTTTTT. Full variable domain (missing parts from reference TRBV7-3 and TRBJ2-2): GAGVSQTPSNKVTEKGKYVELRCDPISGHTALYWYRQSLGQGPEFLIYFQGTGAADDSGLPNDRFFAVRPEGSVSTLKIQRTERGDSAVYLCASSLKGAGELFFGEGSRLTVL.